This T cell receptor beta chain was sequenced in a study of identical twins. No donor was unhealthy or non-Caucasian. Study results and limitations: Cord blood beta clonotypes present at high abundance carried fewer insertions; no such pattern appeared in memory repertoires.

In its sample, this clonotype was seen a few times. Its specificity is not known. Germline V gives CDR1 DFQATT, CDR2 SNEGSKA (reference sequence). This CDR3 region has 13 residues. V was trimmed by 5 bases and J by 2 bases, leaving 12 bases between them. Each cDNA held unique molecular identifiers, and template switching gave it a universal primer site. TCRdb independently ran MiXCR on the 5' RACE reads; one entry per CDR3 protein. Of 200,000 to 250,000 distinct CDR3 sequences listed, around 15% were seen once; the top ten hold under 9.5%. Material for sequencing was memory (CD45RO+) T cells sorted from blood. This chain links TRBV20-1 with TRBJ1-1, with unresolved D. The receptor was derived from a woman aged 18-30 years in good health. The CDR3 nucleotides read TGCAGTGCTCTCCAGCGACTTAACACTGAAGCTTTCTTT. It specifies CSALQRLNTEAFF.